The 11 T cell receptor beta chains reported below all come from one sample, sequenced in a study of radiation and T cells in renal cell carcinoma. The sample's treatment: 15 Gy SBRT to primary tumor, nephrectomy 4 weeks later. Here immunoSEQ multiplex PCR was the method, and the copy in TCRdb shows in-frame clones only, minus some. The sample has 17,000 or so clones; around 55% are singletons. Material: tumor tissue, obtained from a patient whose treatment included radiotherapy and nephrectomy. The origin of the receptors is a man in his forties or fifties with renal cell carcinoma.

This chain links TRBV27 with TRBJ2-7; 9 positions agree with TRBD1. V gave up 2 bases and J gave up 7 bases; unmatched junction bases: 6. CDR3 length: 14 amino acids. Per the germline V gene, CDR1 is MNHEY and CDR2 is SMNVEV (reference sequence). CDR3 bases: TGTGCCAGCAGTTTAGGAACAGGGGGCCGAGAGCAGTACTTC. Translation gives CASSLGTGGREQYF.

The gene calls are TRBV6-5 and TRBJ2-3, with 7 bases matching TRBD2. Trimming removed 8 bases from V and 2 bases from J; junction bases left unmatched: 10. Looked up from germline, CDR1 is MNHEY and CDR2 is SVGAGI. This CDR3 spans 15 amino acids. Here the CDR3 reads CASGRESGVTDTQYF. In DNA form, the CDR3 reads TGTGCCAGCGGCCGGGAAAGCGGGGTCACAGATACGCAGTATTTT.

As DNA, the CDR3 is TGTGCCAGTAGGTCAGCGAATCAGCCCCAGCATTTT. Encoded protein: CASRSANQPQHF. The chain combines TRBV19 with TRBJ1-5; D is unresolved. The V end lost 6 bases, the J end lost 4 bases, and 7 bases lay between the germline ends. CDR1 is LNHDA, CDR2 SQIVND, per germline (reference sequence). CDR3 length: 12 residues.

The J gene is TRBJ2-7, the V gene TRBV6-5; D is possibly TRBD1 or TRBD2 (5 bases each). The CDR3 sequence is 13 residues long. V lost 5 bases and J 4 bases, leaving 12 bases between the germline ends. Germline V gene lookup returns CDR1 MNHEY and CDR2 SVGAGI. CDR3 amino acids: CASSELWGYEQYF. DNA for the CDR3: TGTGCCAGCAGTGAACTTTGGGGGTACGAGCAGTACTTC.

V usage is TRBV5-1 and J usage is TRBJ2-7; D remains ambiguous. Trimming took off 0 bases at V and 4 bases at J, with 5 bases between the two ends. The CDR3 is 12 amino acids. The germline V gene has CDR1 SGHRS and CDR2 YFSETQ. The CDR3 DNA sequence: TGCGCCAGCAGCTTGGATATTTACGAGCAGTACTTC. Its translation is CASSLDIYEQYF.

The chain couples TRBV11-1 to TRBJ2-5, with TRBD1 matching over 7 bases. Germline V gene data show CDR1 as SGHAT and CDR2 as FQDESV (reference sequence). This CDR3 is built from 14 residues. V gave up 0 bases and J gave up 5 bases; unmatched junction bases: 3. In DNA form, the CDR3 reads TGTGCCAGCAGCTTAGCACAGGGGTACGAGACCCAGTACTTC. Protein: CASSLAQGYETQYF. Drawing the rest from reference TRBV11-1 and TRBJ2-5, the complete variable domain is EAEVAQSPRYKITEKSQAVAFWCDPISGHATLYWYRQILGQGPELLVQFQDESVVDDSQLPKDRFSAERLKGVDSTLKIQPAELGDSAMYLCASSLAQGYETQYFGPGTRLLVL.

This clone appeared a few times. The gene calls are TRBV7-2 and TRBJ1-3, with D possibly TRBD1 on 5 matching bases. Germline CDR1 reads SGHTA; CDR2 reads FQGNSA. V shed 8 bases and J shed 4 bases, with 15 bases lying between them. The CDR3 sequence is 14 residues long. DNA of the CDR3: TGTGCCAGCGCAAAGGCAAACAGGGGAAACACCATATATTTT. This codes for CASAKANRGNTIYF.

The CDR3 DNA reads TGTGCCAGCAGGACCGACAGGGGGCATGGCTATGGCTACACCTTC. This codes for CASRTDRGHGYGYTF. The chain joins TRBV6-5 to TRBJ1-2; 10 positions agree with TRBD1. This CDR3 region has 15 residues. With 6 bases clipped from V and 4 bases from J, the junction kept 8 bases outside the gene matches. CDR1 and CDR2 (germline): MNHEY, SVGAGI.

This clone has more than one count but fewer than ten. This chain connects TRBV7-2 to TRBJ2-7, with D possibly matching TRBD2 (5 bases). Germline V gene data show CDR1 as SGHTA and CDR2 as FQGNSA. Trimming left V 1 base short and J 2 bases short, with 12 bases between. The CDR3 runs to 15 residues. The CDR3 nucleotides are TGTGCCAGCAGCTTAGGACTACTGAAGACCTACGAGCAGTACTTC. It specifies CASSLGLLKTYEQYF. Full variable domain (outside the CDR3, taken from reference TRBV7-2 and TRBJ2-7): GAGVSQSPSNKVTEKGKDVELRCDPISGHTALYWYRQSLGQGLEFLIYFQGNSAPDKSGLPSDRFSAERTGGSVSTLTIQRTQQEDSAVYLCASSLGLLKTYEQYFGPGTRLTVT.

V gene TRBV2 combines with J gene TRBJ2-7; 15 bases agree with TRBD2. The CDR3 has 20 amino acids. The V and J ends lost 6 bases and 0 bases, in that order; junction bases with no gene match: 15. Germline V gene lookup returns CDR1 SNHLY and CDR2 FYNNEI. DNA of the CDR3: TGTGCCAGCAGCGTACCCGGGACTAGCGGGAGGCCCAGGGGCTCCTACGAGCAGTACTTC. It is translated as CASSVPGTSGRPRGSYEQYF.

The chain links TRBV9 to TRBJ2-1; TRBD2 aligns across 9 bases. V shed 4 bases, J shed 2 bases, and the junction held 13 bases outside the gene matches. The CDR3 contains 18 residues. CDR1 is SGDLS, CDR2 YYNGEE, per germline. CDR3 in DNA: TGTGCCAGCAGCCCTACTAGCGGGCCCCCTCTGGCCTACAATGAGCAGTTCTTC. Protein product: CASSPTSGPPLAYNEQFF.